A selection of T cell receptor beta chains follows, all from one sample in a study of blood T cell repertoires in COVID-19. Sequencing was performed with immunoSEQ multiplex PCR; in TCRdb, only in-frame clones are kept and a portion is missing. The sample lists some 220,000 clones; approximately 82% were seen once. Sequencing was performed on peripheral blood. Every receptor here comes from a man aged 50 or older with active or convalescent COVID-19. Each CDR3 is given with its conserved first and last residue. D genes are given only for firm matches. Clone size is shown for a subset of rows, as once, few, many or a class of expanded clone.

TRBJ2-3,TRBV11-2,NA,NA,CASSFSVMGDTQYF,TGTGCCAGCAGCTTTAGCGTAATGGGAGATACGCAGTATTTT
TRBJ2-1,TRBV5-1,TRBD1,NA,CASADGTVGYNEQFF,TGCGCCAGCGCCGACGGGACAGTTGGCTACAATGAGCAGTTCTTC
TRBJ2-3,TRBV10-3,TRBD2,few,CAISEGLAGITDTQYF,TGTGCCATCAGTGAGGGACTAGCGGGTATCACAGATACGCAGTATTTT
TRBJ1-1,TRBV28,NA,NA,CASSLRGLLNTEAFF,TGTGCCAGCAGCCTGAGAGGACTGCTGAACACTGAAGCTTTCTTT
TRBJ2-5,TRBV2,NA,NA,CASSSTDQETQYF,TGTGCCAGCAGTTCGACAGACCAAGAGACCCAGTACTTC
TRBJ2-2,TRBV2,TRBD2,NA,CASSWTSGGPTNTGELFF,TGTGCCAGCAGTTGGACTAGCGGGGGGCCCACTAACACCGGGGAGCTGTTTTTT
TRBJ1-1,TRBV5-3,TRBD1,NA,CARSPQNAQGGRGAFF,TGTGCCAGAAGCCCGCAGAACGCACAGGGGGGACGGGGAGCTTTCTTT
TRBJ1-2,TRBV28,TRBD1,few,CASLDRESYGYTF,TGTGCCAGCCTCGACAGGGAGAGCTATGGCTACACCTTC
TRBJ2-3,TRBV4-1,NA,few,CASSQESSLDTQYF,TGCGCCAGCAGCCAAGAATCGAGTTTAGATACGCAGTATTTT
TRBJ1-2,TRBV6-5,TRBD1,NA,CASSYSRAGGNYGYTF,TGTGCCAGCAGTTACTCGAGGGCAGGGGGAAACTATGGCTACACCTTC
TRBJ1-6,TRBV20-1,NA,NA,CSASFRGLHF,TGCAGTGCTAGTTTTAGGGGGCTCCACTTT
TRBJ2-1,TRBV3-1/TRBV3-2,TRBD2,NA,CASIRTSGRAGANEQFF,TGTGCCAGCATCCGGACTAGCGGGAGGGCCGGGGCCAATGAGCAGTTCTTC
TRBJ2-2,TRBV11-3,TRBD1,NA,CASSFQDRGHGELFF,TGTGCCAGCAGTTTTCAGGACAGGGGGCACGGGGAGCTGTTTTTT
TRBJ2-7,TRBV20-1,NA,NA,CSASGNLLSSYEQYF,TGCAGTGCTAGTGGCAACCTCCTTAGCTCCTACGAGCAGTACTTC
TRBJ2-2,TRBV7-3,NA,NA,CASSSQPNTGELFF,TGTGCCAGCAGCTCACAGCCCAACACCGGGGAGCTGTTTTTT
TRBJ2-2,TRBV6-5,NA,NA,CASSSPPGGSGELFF,TGTGCCAGCAGCTCTCCCCCCGGAGGGTCCGGGGAGCTGTTTTTT
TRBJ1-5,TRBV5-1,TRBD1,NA,CASSPQGSNQPQHF,TGCGCCAGCAGCCCACAGGGGAGCAATCAGCCCCAGCATTTT
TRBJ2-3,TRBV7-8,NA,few,CASSLGSSNDRADTQYF,TGTGCCAGCAGCTTAGGTAGTAGCAACGATCGCGCAGATACGCAGTATTTT